The sequence of this TCR beta chain was determined in a study of Ad26.COV2.S vaccination and SARS-CoV-2 variants. Study-wide context: Donor was in the COV1001 Ad26.COV2.S trial arm. Ad26.COV2.S was injected intramuscularly once or twice, 56 days apart.

Indicated treatment: about 20 received Ad26.COV2.S at low or high dose, single or two shots; roughly 5 received placebo; per-sample allocation not given. The study sampled participants on day 63 after the first vaccine or placebo injection. The assay was immunoSEQ multiplex PCR, and TCRdb's table has in-frame clones only and misses some. The sample includes 300,000 to 400,000 clones, about 88% of them seen just once. V dropped 8 bases and J dropped 0 bases, with 4 bases sitting between them. CDR1 and CDR2 from the germline V gene are MNHNS and SASEGT. The CDR3 has 12 amino acids. This clonotype was obtained from a person aged 18-65 years who received the Ad26.COV2.S COVID-19 vaccine or a placebo. The input for sequencing was peripheral blood, taken in a trial of Ad26.COV2.S vaccine versus placebo. The chain links TRBV6-1 to TRBJ1-4; no definite D call. For the CDR3, the DNA is TGTGCCAGCGGTGCAACTAATGAAAAACTGTTTTTT. Protein product: CASGATNEKLFF.